The rows below give T cell receptor beta chains drawn from one sample of a study of CD8 T cells in ankylosing spondylitis. TCRdb independently ran MiXCR on the 5' RACE reads; one entry per CDR3 protein. The sample has 750,000 to 850,000 distinct CDR3 sequences; about 10% are singletons. The source material was blood, either unsorted or a sorted T cell fraction (not recorded which). The receptors were sampled from a male donor with ankylosing spondylitis. Each CDR3 is given with its conserved first and last residue. A D gene is named only where the DNA matches it firmly. Where a row states a size, it is once, few, many or the class of an expanded clone; other rows omit it.

NA	TRBD2	TRBV20-1	TRBJ2-3	TGCAGTGCTAGTGGAGCGGGGGCGAGCACAGATACGCAGTATTTT	CSASGAGASTDTQYF
many	NA	TRBV10-3	TRBJ1-1	TGTGCCACCTCTCGGGTGAACACTGAAGCTTTCTTT	CATSRVNTEAFF
few	NA	TRBV2	TRBJ2-2	TGTGCCAGCGGAAGAGTCCCCGGGGAGCTGTTTTTT	CASGRVPGELFF
few	TRBD2	TRBV18	TRBJ2-3	TGTGCCAGCTGCATAGCGGGGGGCACAGATACGCAGTATTTT	CASCIAGGTDTQYF
NA	NA	TRBV2	TRBJ1-5	TGTGCCAGCAGTGTCGGGGCAGGGGAGCTGCCCCAGCATTTT	CASSVGAGELPQHF
few	TRBD2	TRBV10-2	TRBJ2-1	TGCGCCAGCAGAGTGGGGACTAGCGCCTACAATGAGCAGTTCTTC	CASRVGTSAYNEQFF
NA	TRBD2	TRBV29-1	TRBJ2-2	TGCAGCGCTAGAGATCTCCTTGCGTTAGCGGGAGTCGGGGAGCTGTTTTTT	CSARDLLALAGVGELFF
NA	NA	TRBV20-1	TRBJ1-1	TGCAGTGCCCAAAAGGGGGGGTCCAACACTGAAGCTTTCTTT	CSAQKGGSNTEAFF
many	TRBD1	TRBV10-3	TRBJ1-5	TGTGCCATCAGTGACCGGGGGACAGGGGCCCGCGGTTATCAGCCCCAGCATTTT	CAISDRGTGARGYQPQHF
few	NA	TRBV20-1	TRBJ2-3	TGCAGTGCTCCCGGGGAAAGTAGCACAGATACGCAGTATTTT	CSAPGESSTDTQYF
NA	NA	TRBV5-1	TRBJ2-7	TGCGCCAGCAGCTTGGAAGGGCGAGCCTACGAGCAGTACTTC	CASSLEGRAYEQYF
NA	NA	TRBV4-2	TRBJ1-1	TGTGCCAGCAGCCAAGATTACGCGGTGAACACTGAAGCTTTCTTT	CASSQDYAVNTEAFF
NA	TRBD1	TRBV28	TRBJ1-1	TGTGCCAGCAGTTTAAGCGGACAGGTGGTGACCACTGAAGCTTTCTTT	CASSLSGQVVTTEAFF
once	NA	TRBV5-1	TRBJ2-7	TGCGCCAGCGGGGACACCTCCTACGAGCAGTACTTC	CASGDTSYEQYF
many	NA	TRBV7-2	TRBJ1-4	TGTGCCATCTGGCAGAACGAAAAACTGTTTTTT	CAIWQNEKLFF
few	NA	TRBV7-6	TRBJ2-5	TGTGCCAGCAGCTTAGAACTGGGGTTCAGAGAGACCCAGTACTTC	CASSLELGFRETQYF
many	NA	TRBV5-1	TRBJ2-1	TGCGCCAGCAGCTTGGCTTCACAGATGTACAATGAGCAGTTCTTC	CASSLASQMYNEQFF
NA	NA	TRBV11-2	TRBJ2-5	TGTGCCAGCAGCTTGGGGTTCAGGGAGACCCAGTACTTC	CASSLGFRETQYF
many	NA	TRBV28	TRBJ1-1	TGTGCCAGCAGTTTATTTCCCACTGAAGCTTTCTTT	CASSLFPTEAFF
NA	NA	TRBV29-1	TRBJ2-5	TGCAGCGTTGTGGAGGGACCCCAAGAGACCCAGTACTTC	CSVVEGPQETQYF
NA	TRBD2	TRBV4-2	TRBJ2-1	TGTGCCAGCAGCCGAGACTTGGGACTAGCGGGAGTAGGCAATGAGCAGTTCTTC	CASSRDLGLAGVGNEQFF
many	NA	TRBV20-1	TRBJ2-1	TGCAGTGCTAGGGCGGACTCCTACAATGAGCAGTTCTTC	CSARADSYNEQFF
NA	NA	TRBV4-3	TRBJ1-4	TGCGCCAGCAGCGGGCTAGGGGGTTATGGGGAAAAACTGTTTTTT	CASSGLGGYGEKLFF
NA	NA	TRBV7-2	TRBJ1-5	TGTGCCAGCAGCCACCAATCTAGCAATCAGCCCCAGCATTTT	CASSHQSSNQPQHF
NA	TRBD2	TRBV5-1	TRBJ2-3	TGCGCCACCACAGCGGGAGGGGTGGCAGATACGCAGTATTTT	CATTAGGVADTQYF
few	NA	TRBV20-1	TRBJ2-7	TGCAGTGCTAGAGATCCGGGACCCAAGGGGGGCGAGCAGTACTTC	CSARDPGPKGGEQYF
few	NA	TRBV6-5	TRBJ2-1	TGTGCCAGCAGTTCCACTCCAGGACATATCAGGGGTGAGCAGTTCTTC	CASSSTPGHIRGEQFF
few	NA	TRBV20-1	TRBJ2-2	TGCAGTGTAGTGCAGGGTCACGGGGAGCTGTTTTTT	CSVVQGHGELFF
NA	NA	TRBV28	TRBJ2-3	TGTGCCAGCAGTTTAGCTACCAGAGTCACAGATACGCAGTATTTT	CASSLATRVTDTQYF
many	NA	TRBV12-3/TRBV12-4	TRBJ1-1	TGTGCCAGCAGTTTGGGGGGGTGGGGGAGCACTGAAGCTTTCTTT	CASSLGGWGSTEAFF
few	TRBD1	TRBV10-3	TRBJ2-7	TGTGCCATCCAGACAGGGGTTGCCTACGAGCAGTACTTC	CAIQTGVAYEQYF
many	NA	TRBV7-2	TRBJ2-7	TGTGCCAGCAGCTTCGGACAAGCCTACGAGCAGTACTTC	CASSFGQAYEQYF
few	TRBD2	TRBV12-3/TRBV12-4	TRBJ2-3	TGTGCCAGCAGTTCCACTAGCGCCCGACTCACAGATACGCAGTATTTT	CASSSTSARLTDTQYF
once	TRBD2	TRBV20-1	TRBJ2-3	TGCTGTGCTAGCAAACGGACTAGCGTTAAGAGCACAGATACGCAGTATTTT	CCASKRTSVKSTDTQYF
few	NA	TRBV20-1	TRBJ2-3	TGCAGTGCCTCTAACGATAGAGATACGCAGTATTTT	CSASNDRDTQYF
NA	NA	TRBV6-1	TRBJ1-2	TGTGCCAGCAGATCAGGGAATTCTAACTATGGCTACACCTTC	CASRSGNSNYGYTF
NA	TRBD2	TRBV4-2	TRBJ2-7	TGTGCCAGCAGCCCCGGGGGGGTACCGCCATGGTCCTACGAGCAGTACTTC	CASSPGGVPPWSYEQYF
few	NA	TRBV7-3	TRBJ1-1	TGTGCCAGCAGCTTAACGGCGGGGTCGAACACTGAAGCTTTCTTT	CASSLTAGSNTEAFF
few	TRBD1	TRBV7-2	TRBJ2-7	TGTGCCAGCAGCCCTCTTCTGGGACAGAGCTCCTACGAGCAGTACTTC	CASSPLLGQSSYEQYF
NA	NA	TRBV29-1	TRBJ1-1	TGCAGCGGCGGGACGCGGGTTAGGGCTTTCTTT	CSGGTRVRAFF
NA	TRBD2	TRBV28	TRBJ2-3	TGTGCCACCCAGTATCTAGCGGGGGCCACGCAGTATTTT	CATQYLAGATQYF
NA	NA	TRBV27	TRBJ2-1	TGTGCCAGCGCCTTAGGGAGCAATGAGCAGTTCTTC	CASALGSNEQFF
few	NA	TRBV7-9	TRBJ2-5	TGTGCCAGCAGCGCCGCACTCGAGAGGGAGACCCAGTACTTC	CASSAALERETQYF
NA	TRBD1	TRBV20-1	TRBJ1-2	TGCAGTGGGCGGGGGCAGGGGGTGAACTATGGCTACACCTTC	CSGRGQGVNYGYTF
few	TRBD2	TRBV3-1	TRBJ2-1	TGTGCCAGCAGTCAAAGACTAGCGGGGAGGCGTGGCAATGAGCAGTTCTTC	CASSQRLAGRRGNEQFF
NA	NA	TRBV7-2	TRBJ2-5	TGTGCCAGCAGCTTAACCCGGGGACACCAAGAGACCCAGTACTTC	CASSLTRGHQETQYF
few	NA	TRBV12-3/TRBV12-4	TRBJ2-3	TGTGCCAGCAGTTTTGGAGACAGCGTTAGCACAGATACGCAGTATTTT	CASSFGDSVSTDTQYF
NA	NA	TRBV29-1	TRBJ2-3	TGCAGCGTTCACGGGTATGGCACAGATACGCAGTATTTT	CSVHGYGTDTQYF
many	NA	TRBV20-1	TRBJ1-1	TGCAGTGCTAGTCGCAGGAACACTGAAGCTTTCTTT	CSASRRNTEAFF
NA	NA	TRBV11-2	TRBJ2-1	TGTGCCAGCAGCGCGGTCTTAGGGGGCTCCTACAATGAGCAGTTCTTC	CASSAVLGGSYNEQFF
many	TRBD2	TRBV7-2	TRBJ2-3	TGTGCCAGCAGCCCCCGACTAGCGGGCACAGATACGCAGTATTTT	CASSPRLAGTDTQYF